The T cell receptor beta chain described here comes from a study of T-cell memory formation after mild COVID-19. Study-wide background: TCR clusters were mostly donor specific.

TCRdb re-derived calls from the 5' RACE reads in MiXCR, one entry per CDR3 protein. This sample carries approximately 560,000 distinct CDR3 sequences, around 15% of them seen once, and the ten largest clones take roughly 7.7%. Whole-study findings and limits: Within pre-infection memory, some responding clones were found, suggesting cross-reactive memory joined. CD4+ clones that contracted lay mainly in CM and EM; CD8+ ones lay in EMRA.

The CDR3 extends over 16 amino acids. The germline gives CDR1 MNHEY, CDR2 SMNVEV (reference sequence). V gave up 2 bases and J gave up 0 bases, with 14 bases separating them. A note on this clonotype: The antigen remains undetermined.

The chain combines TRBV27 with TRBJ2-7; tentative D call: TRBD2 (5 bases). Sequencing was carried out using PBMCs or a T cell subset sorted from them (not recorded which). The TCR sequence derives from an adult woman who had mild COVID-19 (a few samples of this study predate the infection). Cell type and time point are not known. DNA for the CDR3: TGTGCCAGCAGTTTAATGGCCGCGGGCCCCTCCTACGAGCAGTACTTC. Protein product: CASSLMAAGPSYEQYF.